The source of this T cell receptor (beta chain) is a study of glioma-infiltrating T cells (TCRdb year 2016). The study in broad terms: Low-grade gliomas were WHO grade II oligodendrogliomas or astrocytomas, and glioblastomas were WHO grade IV tumors sampled at initial rather than recurrent diagnosis. Glioma patients received dexamethasone for six or fewer days before surgery. Sequencing coverage of roughly 4.5- to 11-fold of about 910,000 peripheral T cells was targeted for blood libraries. Sequencing of TCR alpha- and beta-chain repertoires was performed on glioma tissue, on non-neoplastic brain tissue, and on matched peripheral blood mononuclear cells. To measure divergence between tissue and blood T-cell populations, each tissue-infiltrating repertoire was compared with the peripheral blood repertoire of the same patient. Three low-grade glioma patients, roughly 8 primary glioblastoma patients and three non-glioma patients contributing non-neoplastic brain tissue were included in the paired cohort. Points the paper makes about the study in general: VJ-independent divergence between tissue and blood was found to be below expectation in non-neoplastic patients but above expectation in all gliomas, particularly low-grade gliomas. Group comparisons were based on small numbers of patients: three non-neoplastic, three low-grade glioma and about eight glioblastoma patients. Very few CDR3 sequences were shared between tissue and blood, attributed to high CDR3 diversity and limited sampling. Patients with low tissue-blood divergence were marked by a signature set of shared blood CDR3 motifs, and this signature set was depleted in highly divergent patients.

Immediately after resection, surgical brain or tumor specimens were cryofrozen in liquid nitrogen, with peripheral blood cells collected concurrently. The iRepertoire nested amplicon-rescue multiplex PCR (arm-PCR) platform was used to amplify TCR alpha and beta CDR3 regions from RNA. The input for one-step reverse transcription and amplification was 100-400 ng of tissue mRNA or PBMC total RNA. Following bead purification, Illumina adapters were added by a secondary multiplex PCR, and libraries between 200 and 400 bp were gel-purified. Internal 6-nucleotide barcodes were carried by the libraries and were used for demultiplexing. Sequencing of the libraries was done on an Illumina MiSeq using 2x220 or 2x250 nucleotide paired-end reads. As for how the authors treated the data: Paired reads were merged using FLASH 1.2.11 and were aligned to the GRCh37 human genome using BWA-MEM, after which TRA and TRB reads were extracted. V and J assignment used an IMGT-derived reference of cassette sequences and CDR3 motifs that included pseudogenes. Three-frame translation of reads was performed, and productive CDR3s were defined as those with a C...FGXG motif and no stop codons. Unique combinations of V-J cassette pair and CDR3 amino acid sequence were defined as clonotypes. Reads were filtered by Hamming distance, thresholded by each sample's sequence error rate in mapped regions. Starting from the raw public reads, TCRdb applied fastp trimming at Q25, assembled clones with MiXCR and retained in-frame beta chains. Every CDR3 protein is listed once, alongside the most common genes and DNA of its rows. TCRdb, rather than the study authors, made the V and J calls. The sample yields more than 300,000 distinct CDR3 sequences; 35% to 45% were counted once. 12% of the sample is held by the ten biggest clonotypes.

This clonotype was seen only a few times. Its antigen is not yet known. Per-base quality was not reported, and no clone a single base away is much larger than it. From V the trimming removes 0 bases and from J it removes 5 bases, while the gene matches leave 8 bases of the junction unaccounted for. Reading from cysteine to phenylalanine, the CDR3 counts 16 amino acids. Left in the record is the CDR3 DNA by itself, 48 bases read in frame from the first base. Looking up the germline V gene yields CDR1 SGHTA and CDR2 FQGNSA. The chain is assembled from TRBV7-2 and TRBJ2-5, and TRBD2 matches 8 of the central bases. Sequencing input: glioma tissue, nonneoplastic brain tissue, or PBMCs (not recorded which). The receptor was isolated from a human donor with low-grade glioma or glioblastoma, undergoing nonglioma brain surgery, or in good health (not recorded which). The nucleotides read TGTGCCAGCAGCTTAGCTGCGGGGGGTTTTGGGGAGACCCAGTACTTC. Translation gives CASSLAAGGFGETQYF.